This T cell receptor beta chain was captured in a study of shared clonotypes between healthy human individuals. Turning to the study itself: CD4 naive cells filled three plates per donor, CD4 memory three, CD8 naive two and CD8 memory one. Study-wide points: Having only a few donors restricted how much genetic and exposure-history diversity was captured. Estimated clonotype richness was generally higher in naive than memory subsets.

The V gene's germline CDR1 is SGDLS and CDR2 YYNGEE. The CDR3 has 13 residues. V was shortened by 2 bases and J by 3 bases, with 8 bases between the two germline ends. The naive CD8 fraction comprised CD45RO-negative cells positively selected for CCR7 and excluded terminally differentiated effector memory CD45RA+ cells. The assay was immunoSEQ multiplex PCR, and TCRdb's table has in-frame clones only and misses some. The sample has about 2.2 million clones; just over 90% are singletons. Regarding this clone: Antigen unknown. At the DNA level, this CDR3 is encoded by other sequences in the same sample as well.

Specimen: naive CD8+ T cells from PBMCs. The source of this sequence is a man aged 18 to 30 in good health. Some clones in this sample may be carry-over from other donors' samples. This chain links TRBV9 with TRBJ1-1; D ambiguous. The CDR3 nucleotides are TGTGCCAGCAGCGTTGGCCAGGACACTGAAGCTTTCTTT. Protein product: CASSVGQDTEAFF.